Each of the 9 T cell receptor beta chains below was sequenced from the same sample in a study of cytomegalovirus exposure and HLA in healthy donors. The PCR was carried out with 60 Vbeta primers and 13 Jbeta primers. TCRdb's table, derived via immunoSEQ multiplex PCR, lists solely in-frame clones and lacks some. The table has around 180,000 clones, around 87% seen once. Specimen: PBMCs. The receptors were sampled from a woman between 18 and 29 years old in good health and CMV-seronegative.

CDR3 nucleotides: TGTGCCAGCAGCTTAGAAACTAGCGGGAGTTTCAATGAGCAGTTCTTC. Amino acid sequence: CASSLETSGSFNEQFF. The rearrangement uses TRBV7-3 and TRBJ2-1; 11 nucleotides line up with TRBD2. This CDR3 has 16 residues. CDR1 is SGHTA, CDR2 FQGTGA, per germline. With 2 bases clipped from V and 6 bases from J, the junction kept 6 bases outside the gene matches.

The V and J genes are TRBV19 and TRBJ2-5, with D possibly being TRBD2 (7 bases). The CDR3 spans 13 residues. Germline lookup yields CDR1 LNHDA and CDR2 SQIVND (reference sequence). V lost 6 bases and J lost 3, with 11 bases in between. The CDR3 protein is CASRKGGEETQYF. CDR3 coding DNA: TGTGCCAGTAGGAAGGGGGGGGAAGAGACCCAGTACTTC.

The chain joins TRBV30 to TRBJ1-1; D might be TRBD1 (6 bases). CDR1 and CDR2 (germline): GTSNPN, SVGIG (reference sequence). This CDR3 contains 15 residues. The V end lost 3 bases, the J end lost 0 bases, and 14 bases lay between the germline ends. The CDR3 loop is CAWSHLGTLNTEAFF. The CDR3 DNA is TGTGCCTGGAGCCACCTCGGGACACTGAACACTGAAGCTTTCTTT. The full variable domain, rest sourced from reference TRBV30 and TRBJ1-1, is SQTIHQWPATLVQPVGSPLSLECTVEGTSNPNLYWYRQAAGRGLQLLFYSVGIGQISSEVPQNLSASRPQDRQFILSSKKLLLSDSGFYLCAWSHLGTLNTEAFFGQGTRLTVV.

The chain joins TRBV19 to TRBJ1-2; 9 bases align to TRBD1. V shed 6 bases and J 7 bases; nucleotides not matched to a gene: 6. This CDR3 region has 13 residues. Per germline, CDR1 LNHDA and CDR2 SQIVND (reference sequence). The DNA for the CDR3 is TGTGCCAGTAGCCCCCCGGACAGGGGTGGCTACACCTTC. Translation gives CASSPPDRGGYTF.

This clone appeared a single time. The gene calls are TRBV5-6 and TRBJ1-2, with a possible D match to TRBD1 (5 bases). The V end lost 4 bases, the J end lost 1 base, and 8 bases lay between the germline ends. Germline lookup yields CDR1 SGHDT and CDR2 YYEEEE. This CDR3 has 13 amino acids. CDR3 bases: TGTGCCAGCAGCATCGACAGTAACTATGGCTACACCTTC. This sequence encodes CASSIDSNYGYTF. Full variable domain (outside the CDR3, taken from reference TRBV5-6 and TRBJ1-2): DAGVTQSPTHLIKTRGQQVTLRCSPKSGHDTVSWYQQALGQGPQFIFQYYEEEERQRGNFPDRFSGHQFPNYSSELNVNALLLGDSALYLCASSIDSNYGYTFGSGTRLTVV.

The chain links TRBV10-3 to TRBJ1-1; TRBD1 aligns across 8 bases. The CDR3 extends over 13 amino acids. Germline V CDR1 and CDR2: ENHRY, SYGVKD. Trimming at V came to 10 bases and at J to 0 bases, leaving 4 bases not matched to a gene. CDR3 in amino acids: CATRDRLNTEAFF. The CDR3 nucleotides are TGTGCCACCCGGGACAGGTTGAACACTGAAGCTTTCTTT.

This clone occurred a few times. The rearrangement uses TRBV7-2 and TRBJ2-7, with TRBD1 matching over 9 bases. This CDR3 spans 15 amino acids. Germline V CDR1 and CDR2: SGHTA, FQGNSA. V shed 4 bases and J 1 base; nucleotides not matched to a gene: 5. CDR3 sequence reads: CASSSAGTGSYEQYF. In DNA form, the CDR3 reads TGTGCCAGCAGCTCCGCGGGGACAGGGTCCTACGAGCAGTACTTC.

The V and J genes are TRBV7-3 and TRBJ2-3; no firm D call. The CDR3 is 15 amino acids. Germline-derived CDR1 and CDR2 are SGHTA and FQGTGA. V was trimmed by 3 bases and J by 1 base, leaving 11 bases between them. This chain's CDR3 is CASSFTSTGTDTQYF. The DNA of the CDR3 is TGTGCCAGCAGCTTCACATCCACCGGCACAGATACGCAGTATTTT. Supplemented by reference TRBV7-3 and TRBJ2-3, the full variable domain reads GAGVSQTPSNKVTEKGKYVELRCDPISGHTALYWYRQSLGQGPEFLIYFQGTGAADDSGLPNDRFFAVRPEGSVSTLKIQRTERGDSAVYLCASSFTSTGTDTQYFGPGTRLTVL.

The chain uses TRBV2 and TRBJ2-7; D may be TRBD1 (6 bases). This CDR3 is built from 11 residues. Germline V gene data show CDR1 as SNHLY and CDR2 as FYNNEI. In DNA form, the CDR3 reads TGTGCTGTGGGGACACAGGTCGAGCAGTACTTC. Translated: CAVGTQVEQYF.